Sequencing of this T cell receptor (beta chain) was carried out in a study of cytomegalovirus exposure and HLA in healthy donors. General study points: The only immune exposure information that was available was CMV serostatus. Across donors, sequencing depth was assumed by presence/absence analyses to be roughly uniform. In vitro confirmation showed a few CMV-associated chains to be CMV antigen specific. TCR beta chain V- and J-gene trimming was linked, in a later analysis, to a missense variant in DCLRE1C.

The CDR3 has 15 amino acids. CDR1 is MNHEY, CDR2 SVGAGI, per germline. Losses at the gene ends were 2 bases for V and 9 bases for J; bases not matched to a gene: 9. PCR was performed using 60 Vbeta and 13 Jbeta primers. Clones were read by immunoSEQ multiplex PCR, and TCRdb kept only the in-frame ones, dropping some. The table includes about 110,000 clones, 65% to 85% detected once. A note on this clone: The antigen is undetermined.

The sequenced material came from PBMCs. The rearrangement links TRBV6-5 to TRBJ2-1, with TRBD2 matching 8 bases. The sequence came from a male donor in good health and CMV-seropositive. The CDR3 region is CASSYTSAGGSEQFF. The CDR3 DNA sequence: TGTGCCAGCAGTTACACCTCTGCGGGAGGAAGTGAGCAGTTCTTC.